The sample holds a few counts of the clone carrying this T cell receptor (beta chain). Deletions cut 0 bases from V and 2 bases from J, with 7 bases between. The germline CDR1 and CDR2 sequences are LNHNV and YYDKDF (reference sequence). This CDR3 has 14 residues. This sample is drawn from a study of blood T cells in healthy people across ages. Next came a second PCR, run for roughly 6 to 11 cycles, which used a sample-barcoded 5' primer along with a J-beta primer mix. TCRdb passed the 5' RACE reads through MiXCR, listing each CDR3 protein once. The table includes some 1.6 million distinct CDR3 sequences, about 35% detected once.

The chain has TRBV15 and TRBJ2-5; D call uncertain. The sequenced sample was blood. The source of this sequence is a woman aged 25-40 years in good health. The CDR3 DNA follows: TGTGCCACCAGCAGAGATTCTAGTCAAGAGACCCAGTACTTC. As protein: CATSRDSSQETQYF.